The present entry profiles one T cell receptor beta chain with its context. With 60 Vbeta and 13 Jbeta primers, the PCR was carried out. TCRdb's copy holds only in-frame clones and misses some; the assay was immunoSEQ multiplex PCR. The table has about 150,000 clones, over 75% seen once; the top ten hold 1.7%. This CDR3 has 12 amino acids. Germline assignment: CDR1 SGHNT and CDR2 YYREEE (reference sequence). V gave up 4 bases and J gave up 4 bases, with 7 bases separating them. The data are from a study of cytomegalovirus exposure and HLA in healthy donors. The sample was PBMCs. The chain employs TRBV5-4 and TRBJ2-3; D unclear. This TCR was recovered from a woman aged 30 to 39 in good health and CMV-seronegative. DNA of the CDR3: TGTGCCAGCAGCCGGTCCTCAGATACGCAGTATTTT. Translated: CASSRSSDTQYF.